Below are 13 T cell receptor beta chains sequenced from a single sample in a study of shared clonotypes between healthy human individuals. The repertoire was sequenced with immunoSEQ multiplex PCR; TCRdb's copy has only in-frame clones and lacks some. The sample gives approximately 500,000 clones, approximately 95% of which show up once; about 0.064% is in the top ten. The sequenced sample consisted of naive CD4+ T cells sorted from blood. Stated subset: CD45RA+ positively selected. Receptor source: a woman aged 25 to 39 in good health.

The V gene is TRBV18, the J gene TRBJ1-2, with TRBD1 as a possible D gene (5 bases). V gave up 5 bases and J gave up 7 bases, with 14 bases separating them. The CDR3 loop spans 13 amino acids. Germline V gene sequence: CDR1 KGHSH, CDR2 LQKENI. The CDR3 nucleotides are TGTGCCAGCTCAAACGGGGACGAAAGTGGCTACACCTTC. It encodes CASSNGDESGYTF.

This clone showed up just once. The chain is built from TRBV7-8 and TRBJ2-1, with D perhaps TRBD1 (6 bases). The CDR3 contains 14 residues. CDR1 and CDR2 (germline): SGHVS, FQNEAQ. The V gene lost 5 bases and the J gene lost 5 bases, with 13 bases spanning the gap. CDR3 DNA: TGTGCCAGCAGCGCCAGGGGTCCGGACAATGAGCAGTTCTTC. It yields the protein CASSARGPDNEQFF.

The V and J genes are TRBV6-1 and TRBJ2-5; unclear D gene. Germline assignment: CDR1 MNHNS and CDR2 SASEGT. V lost 2 bases, J lost 3 bases, and 7 bases lay in between. CDR3 length equals 13 residues. CDR3 region: CASSESREETQYF. As DNA, the CDR3 is TGTGCCAGCAGTGAAAGTCGGGAAGAGACCCAGTACTTC.

The V gene is TRBV19, the J gene TRBJ1-3; D not resolved. Germline V lookup: CDR1 LNHDA, CDR2 SQIVND (reference sequence). V was shortened by 11 bases and J by 0 bases, with 20 bases between the two germline ends. There are 16 residues in the CDR3. In nucleotides, the CDR3 is TGTGCCCTGCCCGAGGGCAGGCCACACTCTGGAAACACCATATATTTT. Translation gives CALPEGRPHSGNTIYF.

This chain joins TRBV9 and TRBJ2-2, with 10 bases that match TRBD2. The V gene's germline CDR1 is SGDLS and CDR2 YYNGEE. V was pared by 0 bases and J by 6 bases, with 5 bases of the junction left unmatched. CDR3 length: 16 residues. DNA of the CDR3: TGTGCCAGCAGCGTAGTATCTAGCGGGAGCGCCGGGGAGCTGTTTTTT. Its protein product is CASSVVSSGSAGELFF. Full variable domain (outside the CDR3, taken from reference TRBV9 and TRBJ2-2): DSGVTQTPKHLITATGQRVTLRCSPRSGDLSVYWYQQSLDQGLQFLIQYYNGEERAKGNILERFSAQQFPDLHSELNLSSLELGDSALYFCASSVVSSGSAGELFFGEGSRLTVL.

The chain carries TRBV5-4 and TRBJ2-7, with 11 positions matching TRBD1. From germline, CDR1 is SGHNT and CDR2 YYREEE (reference sequence). CDR3 length: 15 residues. Trimming cost V 4 bases and J 0 bases; bases outside gene matches: 3. CDR3 nucleotide sequence: TGTGCCAGCAGCCCGGGACAGGGGGGCTCCTACGAGCAGTACTTC. Amino acid sequence: CASSPGQGGSYEQYF.

V and J are TRBV2 and TRBJ2-3, with D perhaps TRBD1 (5 bases). The germline V and J ends were trimmed by 6 bases and 2 bases, with 12 bases remaining between them. This CDR3 has 14 amino acids. The germline V gene encodes CDR1 SNHLY and CDR2 FYNNEI. The chain's CDR3 is CASRERGNTDTQYF. The CDR3 bases are TGTGCCAGCAGGGAAAGGGGCAACACAGATACGCAGTATTTT. The variable domain in full, with the rest retrieved from reference TRBV2 and TRBJ2-3, is EPEVTQTPSHQVTQMGQEVILRCVPISNHLYFYWYRQILGQKVEFLVSFYNNEISEKSEIFDDQFSVERPDGSNFTLKIRSTKLEDSAMYFCASRERGNTDTQYFGPGTRLTVL.

The CDR3 nucleotides are TGTGCCAGCTCACCAATTTCTGCTAACTATGGCTACACCTTC. It is translated as CASSPISANYGYTF. The chain uses TRBV18 and TRBJ1-2; D is unclear. In germline, CDR1 is KGHSH, CDR2 LQKENI. The V gene lost 2 bases and the J gene lost 0 bases, with 7 bases spanning the gap. The CDR3 contains 14 residues.

The genes are TRBV2 and TRBJ2-2, with TRBD1 as a possible D gene (5 bases). Germline values: CDR1 SNHLY, CDR2 FYNNEI. This CDR3 comprises 16 residues. The V end lost 6 bases, the J end lost 4 bases, and 18 bases lay between the germline ends. Written as DNA, the CDR3 is TGTGCCAGCAGCGTTGGGGCGGCGAGAGGCACCGGGGAGCTGTTTTTT. This translates into CASSVGAARGTGELFF.

The V call is TRBV5-1, the J call TRBJ1-1; D is perhaps TRBD1 (5 bases). V was shortened by 3 bases and J by 1 base, with 10 bases between the two germline ends. Germline V gene data show CDR1 as SGHRS and CDR2 as YFSETQ. The CDR3 length is 14 residues. Here the CDR3 reads CASSYRTPNTEAFF. The CDR3 DNA is TGCGCCAGCAGCTACAGGACACCGAACACTGAAGCTTTCTTT.

The chain recombines TRBV7-5 with TRBJ1-4. TRBV7-5 is a pseudogene. The CDR3 sequence is 17 residues long. CDR3 coding DNA: TGTGTCAGAAGCCCCAAAGGGTTGGGTCTCACTAATGAAAAACTGTTTTTT. Protein: CVRSPKGLGLTNEKLFF.

J is TRBJ2-7 and V is TRBV7-2, with 10 bases lining up with TRBD1. The trim removed 3 bases at V and 4 bases at J, leaving 9 bases unmatched. Germline-derived CDR1 and CDR2 are SGHTA and FQGNSA. CDR3 length: 16 amino acids. Here the CDR3 reads CASSFPFRDRGYEQYF. In nucleotides, the CDR3 is TGTGCCAGCAGCTTTCCCTTCCGGGACAGGGGTTACGAGCAGTACTTC. The full variable domain, rest sourced from reference TRBV7-2 and TRBJ2-7, is GAGVSQSPSNKVTEKGKDVELRCDPISGHTALYWYRQSLGQGLEFLIYFQGNSAPDKSGLPSDRFSAERTGGSVSTLTIQRTQQEDSAVYLCASSFPFRDRGYEQYFGPGTRLTVT.

The table lists this clone with a count of one. The J gene is TRBJ1-6, the V gene TRBV27; D is uncertain. This CDR3 is built from 15 residues. Trimming took 6 bases from V and 7 from J, leaving 16 bases between them. CDR1 is MNHEY and CDR2 is SMNVEV in the germline V gene (reference sequence). Here the CDR3 DNA reads TGTGCCAGCAGAAACCGACCGCAGGCAAATTCACCCCTCCACTTT. It encodes CASRNRPQANSPLHF.